This T cell receptor beta chain emerged from a study of CD8+ T cells in alopecia areata. CDR1 and CDR2 (germline): MGHRA, YSYEKL. This CDR3 spans 13 amino acids. V shed 0 bases and J shed 11 bases, with 13 bases lying between them. This clone has more than one count but fewer than ten. Its matching antigen is unknown. Extracted RNA was reverse transcribed, and the resulting cDNA served as sequencing template. Produced via immunoSEQ multiplex PCR; TCRdb's table is partial and in-frame only. Found here are approximately 180,000 clones, approximately 62% of them singletons; the top ten hold under 2%. Study-wide points: More clonal than normal scalp was lesional scalp, particularly alopecia totalis/universalis.

Peripheral blood and lesional scalp punch biopsies came from alopecia areata patients. Both CD4+ and CD8+ T cells were separated by sorting PBMCs. This sequence joins TRBV4-1 and TRBJ1-1; D call uncertain. The sample was CD4+ T cells sorted from blood, taken at week 0. This receptor was taken from a human donor with alopecia areata. The CDR3 sequence is CASSQEMVQWAFF. CDR3 in DNA: TGCGCCAGCAGCCAAGAAATGGTCCAGTGGGCTTTCTTT.